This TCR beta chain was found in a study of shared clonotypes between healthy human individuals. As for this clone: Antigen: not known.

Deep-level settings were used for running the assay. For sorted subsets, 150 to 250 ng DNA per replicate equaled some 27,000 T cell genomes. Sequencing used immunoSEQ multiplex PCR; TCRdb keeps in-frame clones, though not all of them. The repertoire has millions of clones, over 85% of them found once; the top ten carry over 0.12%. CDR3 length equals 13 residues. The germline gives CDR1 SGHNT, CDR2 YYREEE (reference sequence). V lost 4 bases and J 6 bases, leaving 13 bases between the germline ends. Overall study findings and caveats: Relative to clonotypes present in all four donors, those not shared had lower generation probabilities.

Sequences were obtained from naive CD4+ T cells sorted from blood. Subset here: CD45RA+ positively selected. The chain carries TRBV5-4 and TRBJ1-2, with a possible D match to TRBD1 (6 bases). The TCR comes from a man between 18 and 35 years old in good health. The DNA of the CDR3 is TGTGCCAGCAGCGTGCAGGGGATCGATGGCTACACCTTC. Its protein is CASSVQGIDGYTF.